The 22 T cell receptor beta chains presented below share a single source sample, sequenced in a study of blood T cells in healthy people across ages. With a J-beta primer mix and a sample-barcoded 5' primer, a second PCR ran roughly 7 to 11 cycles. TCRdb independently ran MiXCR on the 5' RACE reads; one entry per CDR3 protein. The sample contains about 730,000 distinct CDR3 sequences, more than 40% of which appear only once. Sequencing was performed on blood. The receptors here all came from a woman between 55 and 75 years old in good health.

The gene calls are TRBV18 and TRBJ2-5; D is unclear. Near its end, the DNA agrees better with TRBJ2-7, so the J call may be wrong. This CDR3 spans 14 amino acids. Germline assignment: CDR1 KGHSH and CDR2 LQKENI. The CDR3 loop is CASSPSQRWDEQYF. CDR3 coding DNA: TGTGCCAGCTCACCTTCACAGCGTTGGGACGAGCAGTACTTC.

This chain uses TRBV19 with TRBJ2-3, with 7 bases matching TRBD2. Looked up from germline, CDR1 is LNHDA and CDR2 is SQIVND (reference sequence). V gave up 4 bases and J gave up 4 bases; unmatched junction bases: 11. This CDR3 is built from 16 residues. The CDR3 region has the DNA TGTGCCAGTAGTACTCCGCCAGGGACTATTCCAGATACGCAGTATTTT. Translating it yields CASSTPPGTIPDTQYF.

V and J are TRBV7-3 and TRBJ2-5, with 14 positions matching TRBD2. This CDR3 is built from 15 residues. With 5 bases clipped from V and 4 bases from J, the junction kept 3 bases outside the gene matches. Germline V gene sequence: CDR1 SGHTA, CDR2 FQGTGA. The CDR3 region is CASSIGTSGRETQYF. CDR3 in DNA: TGTGCCAGCAGCATCGGGACTAGCGGGAGAGAGACCCAGTACTTC.

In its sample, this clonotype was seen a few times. CDR3 sequence reads: CSAKRPGFTDTQYF. The CDR3 DNA reads as TGCAGTGCTAAAAGACCGGGATTCACAGATACGCAGTATTTT. The gene calls are TRBV20-1 and TRBJ2-3; D may be TRBD2 (5 bases). Germline CDR1 DFQATT, CDR2 SNEGSKA (reference sequence). The length of the CDR3 is 14 residues. With 4 bases removed from V and 2 bases from J, the gap between germline ends came to 13 bases.

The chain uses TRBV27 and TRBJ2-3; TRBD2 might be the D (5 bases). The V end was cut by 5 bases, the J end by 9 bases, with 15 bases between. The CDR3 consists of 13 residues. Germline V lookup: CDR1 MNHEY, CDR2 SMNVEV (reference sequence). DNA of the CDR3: TGTGCCAGCAGTGTCTTTTCAGTAGCGACGCAGTATTTT. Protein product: CASSVFSVATQYF.

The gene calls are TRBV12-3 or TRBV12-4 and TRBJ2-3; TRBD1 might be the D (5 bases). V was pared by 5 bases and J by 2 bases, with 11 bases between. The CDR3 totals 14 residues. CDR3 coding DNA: TGTGCCAGCAGTGCCCTCAGGGACACAGATACGCAGTATTTT. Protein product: CASSALRDTDTQYF.

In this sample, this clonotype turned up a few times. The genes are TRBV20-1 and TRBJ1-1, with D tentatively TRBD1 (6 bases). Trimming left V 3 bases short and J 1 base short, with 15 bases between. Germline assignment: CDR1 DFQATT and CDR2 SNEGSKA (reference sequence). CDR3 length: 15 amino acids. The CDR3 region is CSASHPGARNTEAFF. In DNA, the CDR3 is TGCAGTGCTAGCCACCCAGGGGCGCGGAACACTGAAGCTTTCTTT.

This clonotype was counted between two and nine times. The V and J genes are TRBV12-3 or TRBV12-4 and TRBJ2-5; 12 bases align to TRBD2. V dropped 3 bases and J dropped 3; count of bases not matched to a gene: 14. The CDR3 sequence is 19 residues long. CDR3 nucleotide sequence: TGTGCCAGCAGTTTGGGGGGACTAGCGGGCCCACCAACCAAAGAGACCCAGTACTTC. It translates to CASSLGGLAGPPTKETQYF.

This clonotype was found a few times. DNA of the CDR3: TGTGCCAGCAGTTACCCAATTCCAGCGGGAGGTACAGCTAGCACAGATACGCAGTATTTT. Its translation: CASSYPIPAGGTASTDTQYF. The rearrangement links TRBV6-5 to TRBJ2-3; 9 nucleotides match TRBD2. Losses at the gene ends were 2 bases for V and 0 bases for J; bases not matched to a gene: 15. Germline V gives CDR1 MNHEY, CDR2 SVGAGI. The CDR3 contains 20 residues.

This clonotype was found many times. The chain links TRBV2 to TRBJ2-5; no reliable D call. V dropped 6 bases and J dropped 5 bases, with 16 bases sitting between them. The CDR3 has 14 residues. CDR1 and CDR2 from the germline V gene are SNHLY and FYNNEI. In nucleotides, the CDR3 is TGTGCCAGCAGAGAGACCGGGTCATGGGAGACCCAGTACTTC. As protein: CASRETGSWETQYF.

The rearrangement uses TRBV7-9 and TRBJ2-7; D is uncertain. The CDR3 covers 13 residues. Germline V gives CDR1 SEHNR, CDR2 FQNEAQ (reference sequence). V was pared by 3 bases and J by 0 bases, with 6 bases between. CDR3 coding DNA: TGTGCCAGCAGCTTCGCTTACTCCTACGAGCAGTACTTC. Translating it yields CASSFAYSYEQYF.

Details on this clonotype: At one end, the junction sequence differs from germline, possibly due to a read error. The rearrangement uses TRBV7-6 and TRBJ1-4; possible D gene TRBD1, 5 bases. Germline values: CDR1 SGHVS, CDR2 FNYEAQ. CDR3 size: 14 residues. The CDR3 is CANSLGQGAEKLFF. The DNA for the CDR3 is TGTGCCAACAGCTTAGGGCAGGGAGCGGAAAAACTGTTTTTT.

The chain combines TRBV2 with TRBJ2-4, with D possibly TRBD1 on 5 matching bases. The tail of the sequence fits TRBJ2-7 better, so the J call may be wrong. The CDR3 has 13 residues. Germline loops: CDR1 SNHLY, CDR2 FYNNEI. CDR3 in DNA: TGTGCCAGCAGTGTACAGGAATTCTACGAGCAGTACTTC. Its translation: CASSVQEFYEQYF.

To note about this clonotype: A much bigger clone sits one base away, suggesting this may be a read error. The DNA for the CDR3 is TGTGCCAGCAGTGATGGGTACAGGGGAACCCAAGCTTTCTTT. Translating gives CASSDGYRGTQAFF. The chain is built from TRBV6-5 and TRBJ1-1, with 7 nucleotides matching TRBD1. The CDR3 covers 14 residues. Germline V gene data show CDR1 as MNHEY and CDR2 as SVGAGI. V gave up 5 bases and J gave up 9 bases; unmatched junction bases: 12.

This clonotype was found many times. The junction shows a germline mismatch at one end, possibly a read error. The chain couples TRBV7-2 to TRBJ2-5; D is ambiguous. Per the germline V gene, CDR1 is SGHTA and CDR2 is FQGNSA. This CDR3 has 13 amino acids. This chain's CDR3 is CASSRSRQETQYF. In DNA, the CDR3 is TGCGCCAGCAGCAGAAGCAGACAAGAGACCCAGTACTTC.

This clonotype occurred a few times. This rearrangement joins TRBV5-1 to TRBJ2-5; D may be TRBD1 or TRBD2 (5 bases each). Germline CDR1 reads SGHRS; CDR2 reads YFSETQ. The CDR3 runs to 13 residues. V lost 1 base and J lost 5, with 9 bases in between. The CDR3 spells CASSLRGDETQYF. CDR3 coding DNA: TGCGCCAGCAGCTTGCGAGGGGACGAGACCCAGTACTTC.

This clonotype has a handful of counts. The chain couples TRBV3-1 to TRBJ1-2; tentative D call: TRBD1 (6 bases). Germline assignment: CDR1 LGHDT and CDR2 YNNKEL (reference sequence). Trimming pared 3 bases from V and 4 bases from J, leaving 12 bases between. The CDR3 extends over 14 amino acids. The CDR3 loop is CASSQLTGTYGYTF. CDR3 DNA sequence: TGTGCCAGCAGCCAGTTGACAGGAACCTATGGCTACACCTTC.

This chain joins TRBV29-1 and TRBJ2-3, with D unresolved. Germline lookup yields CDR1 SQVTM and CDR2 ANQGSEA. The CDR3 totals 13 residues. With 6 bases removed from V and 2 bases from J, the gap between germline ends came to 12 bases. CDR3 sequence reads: CSVGLGPTDTQYF. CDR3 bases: TGCAGCGTCGGTCTAGGCCCCACAGATACGCAGTATTTT.

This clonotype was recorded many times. The CDR3 DNA reads TGCAGCGTTGAAGAGGGCTTCTACAATGAGCAGTTCTTC. Encoded protein: CSVEEGFYNEQFF. The rearrangement links TRBV29-1 to TRBJ2-1; D unclear. Between the trimmed V and J ends, which lost 0 bases and 3 bases, there was a span of 6 bases. Per germline, CDR1 SQVTM and CDR2 ANQGSEA. The CDR3 contains 13 residues.

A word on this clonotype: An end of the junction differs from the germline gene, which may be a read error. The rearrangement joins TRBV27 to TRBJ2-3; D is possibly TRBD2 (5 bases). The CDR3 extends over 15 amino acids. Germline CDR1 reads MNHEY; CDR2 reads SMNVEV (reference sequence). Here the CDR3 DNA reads TGTGCCGGCAGTTTATCCGGGGTTACCACAGATACGCAGTATTTT. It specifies CAGSLSGVTTDTQYF.

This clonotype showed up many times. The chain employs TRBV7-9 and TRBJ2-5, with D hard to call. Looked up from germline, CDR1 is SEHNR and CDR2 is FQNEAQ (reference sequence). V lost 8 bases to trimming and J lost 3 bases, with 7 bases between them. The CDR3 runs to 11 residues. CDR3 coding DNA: TGTGCCAGCGGGTACAAAGAGACCCAGTACTTC. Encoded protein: CASGYKETQYF.

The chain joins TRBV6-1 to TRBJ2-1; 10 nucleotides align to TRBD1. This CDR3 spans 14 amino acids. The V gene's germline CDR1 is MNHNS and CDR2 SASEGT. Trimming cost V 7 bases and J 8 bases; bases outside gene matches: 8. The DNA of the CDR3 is TGTGCCAGCACCGGACAGGGGGTGGCTGATGAGCAGTTCTTC. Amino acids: CASTGQGVADEQFF.